These T cell receptor beta chains were read from a single sample in a study of cytomegalovirus exposure and HLA in healthy donors. Only in-frame clones appear in the TCRdb table, and some are missing; sequencing was by immunoSEQ multiplex PCR. The sample yields 90,000 to 130,000 clones, 76% seen once. Sample: PBMCs. These receptors were taken from a man younger than 40 in good health and CMV-seropositive. Both conserved end residues are part of each CDR3. The D gene is left open where the match is weak. Size values are once, few and many counts, or a class for expanded clones, and some rows have none.

d_gene: NA; v_gene: TRBV28; abundance: few; j_gene: TRBJ2-7; CDR3aa: CASSPGDTQGGEQYF; CDR3nt: TGTGCCAGCAGTCCGGGGGACACCCAGGGGGGCGAGCAGTACTTC
d_gene: NA; v_gene: TRBV13; abundance: NA; j_gene: TRBJ2-5; CDR3aa: CASSLGVPRGETQYF; CDR3nt: TGTGCCAGCAGCTTAGGGGTCCCACGGGGGGAGACCCAGTACTTC
d_gene: NA; v_gene: TRBV7-2; abundance: NA; j_gene: TRBJ1-3; CDR3aa: CASSPGSYSGNTIYF; CDR3nt: TGTGCCAGCAGCCCCGGGAGCTATTCTGGAAACACCATATATTTT
d_gene: TRBD1; v_gene: TRBV5-1; abundance: NA; j_gene: TRBJ1-3; CDR3aa: CASSMDRGSGNTIYF; CDR3nt: TGCGCCAGCAGCATGGACAGGGGCTCTGGAAACACCATATATTTT
d_gene: NA; v_gene: TRBV6-5; abundance: NA; j_gene: TRBJ1-1; CDR3aa: CASSYDRMNTEAFF; CDR3nt: TGTGCCAGCAGTTACGACAGAATGAACACTGAAGCTTTCTTT
d_gene: TRBD2; v_gene: TRBV7-2; abundance: NA; j_gene: TRBJ2-7; CDR3aa: CASSLSSGGRYEQYF; CDR3nt: TGTGCCAGCAGCTTGTCTAGCGGGGGGCGGTACGAGCAGTACTTC
d_gene: NA; v_gene: TRBV7-2; abundance: NA; j_gene: TRBJ1-2; CDR3aa: CASSPELLAAYYGYTF; CDR3nt: TGTGCCAGCAGCCCCGAACTCTTAGCAGCGTACTATGGCTACACCTTC
d_gene: TRBD2; v_gene: TRBV27; abundance: NA; j_gene: TRBJ2-7; CDR3aa: CASSFGGGFAYEQYF; CDR3nt: TGTGCCAGCAGTTTCGGCGGGGGGTTTGCCTACGAGCAGTACTTC
d_gene: NA; v_gene: TRBV7-2; abundance: NA; j_gene: TRBJ2-1; CDR3aa: CASTLGGGIYNEQFF; CDR3nt: TGTGCCAGCACCCTAGGGGGGGGCATCTACAATGAGCAGTTCTTC
d_gene: TRBD1; v_gene: TRBV7-9; abundance: NA; j_gene: TRBJ1-2; CDR3aa: CASSLDPRTGEDYGYTF; CDR3nt: TGTGCCAGCAGCTTAGACCCACGGACAGGGGAGGACTATGGCTACACCTTC